The rows below give T cell receptor beta chains drawn from one sample of a study of T cell responses to AZD1222 COVID-19 vaccine. Repertoires were generated with immunoSEQ multiplex PCR, while TCRdb's copy carries only in-frame clones and drops some. The sample yields 150,000 to 160,000 clones, more than 85% seen once. Sequencing was performed on peripheral blood, taken 28 days after the second AZD1222 dose. Source of these receptors: an adult who received the AZD1222 COVID-19 vaccine. CDR3s include the opening cysteine and the closing phenylalanine or tryptophan. D genes are given only for firm matches. Rows may omit the clone size; those that give it use once, few, many or a size class.

>TRBJ1-6|TRBV14|-|-
CASSQESSLAYNSPLHF
TGTGCCAGCAGCCAAGAATCGTCCTTGGCCTATAATTCACCCCTCCACTTT
>TRBJ1-6|TRBV13|-|TRBD1
CASSRWDRASPLHF
TGTGCCAGCAGCCGATGGGACAGGGCTTCACCCCTCCACTTT
>TRBJ1-2|TRBV5-1|-|-
CASSLLGRSYGYTF
TGCGCCAGCAGCTTGTTAGGCAGGAGTTATGGCTACACCTTC
>TRBJ1-2|TRBV27|-|-
CASSYMLDGEKNPHYGYTF
TGTGCCAGCAGTTATATGCTCGACGGTGAAAAGAATCCTCACTATGGCTACACCTTC
>TRBJ1-2|TRBV2|once|TRBD1
CASSTGGGPSGYTF
TGTGCCAGCAGTACAGGGGGCGGCCCATCCGGCTACACCTTC
>TRBJ1-4|TRBV7-2|-|-
CASSLIVTNEKLFF
TGTGCCAGCAGCTTAATAGTTACTAATGAAAAACTGTTTTTT
>TRBJ1-1|TRBV28|-|-
CASSLGIPNTEAFF
TGTGCCAGCAGTTTGGGCATCCCGAACACTGAAGCTTTCTTT
>TRBJ1-4|TRBV3-1/TRBV3-2|few|-
CASSSTNEKLFF
TGTGCCAGCAGCTCAACTAATGAAAAACTGTTTTTT
>TRBJ2-2|TRBV6-5|-|TRBD2
CASRMGLGNTGELFF
TGTGCCAGCAGGATGGGACTAGGGAACACCGGGGAGCTGTTTTTT
>TRBJ2-1|TRBV7-2|-|TRBD1
CASSLVGTEPFF
TGTGCCAGCAGCTTAGTAGGGACAGAGCCGTTCTTC
>TRBJ1-6|TRBV27|-|-
CASSLDRTVSSPLHF
TGTGCCAGCAGTTTAGACAGGACCGTGAGCTCACCCCTCCACTTT